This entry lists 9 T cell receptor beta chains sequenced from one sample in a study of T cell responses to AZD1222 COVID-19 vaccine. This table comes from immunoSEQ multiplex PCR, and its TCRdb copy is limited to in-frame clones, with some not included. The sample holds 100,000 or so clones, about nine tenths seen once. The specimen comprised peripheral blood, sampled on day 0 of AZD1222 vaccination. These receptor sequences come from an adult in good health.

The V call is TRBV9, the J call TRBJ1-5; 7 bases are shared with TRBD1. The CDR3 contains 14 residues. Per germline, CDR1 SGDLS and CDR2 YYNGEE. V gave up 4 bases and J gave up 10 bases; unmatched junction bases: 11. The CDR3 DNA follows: TGTGCCAGCAGCCCATCTGGGGGAGGGGGCCCCCAGCATTTT. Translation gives CASSPSGGGGPQHF.

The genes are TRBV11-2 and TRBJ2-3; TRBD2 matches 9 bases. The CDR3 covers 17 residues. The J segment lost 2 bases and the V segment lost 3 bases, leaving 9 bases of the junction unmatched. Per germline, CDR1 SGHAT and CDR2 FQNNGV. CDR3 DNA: TGTGCCAGCAGCTTCTTAGAGACTAGCGGAATCACAGATACGCAGTATTTT. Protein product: CASSFLETSGITDTQYF. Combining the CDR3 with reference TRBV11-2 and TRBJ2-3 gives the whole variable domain EAGVAQSPRYKIIEKRQSVAFWCNPISGHATLYWYQQILGQGPKLLIQFQNNGVVDDSQLPKDRFSAERLKGVDSTLKIQPAKLEDSAVYLCASSFLETSGITDTQYFGPGTRLTVL.

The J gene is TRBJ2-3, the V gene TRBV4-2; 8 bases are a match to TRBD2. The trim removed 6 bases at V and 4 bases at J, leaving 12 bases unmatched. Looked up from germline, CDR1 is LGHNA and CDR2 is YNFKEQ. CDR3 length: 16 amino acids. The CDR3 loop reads CASRGGGPIGADTQYF. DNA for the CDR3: TGTGCCAGCAGGGGCGGGGGGCCTATTGGGGCAGATACGCAGTATTTT.

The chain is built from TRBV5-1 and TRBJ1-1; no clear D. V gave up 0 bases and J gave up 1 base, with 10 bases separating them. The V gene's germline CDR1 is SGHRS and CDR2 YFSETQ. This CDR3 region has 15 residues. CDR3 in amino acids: CASSLGTAWNTEAFF. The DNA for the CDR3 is TGCGCCAGCAGCTTGGGGACGGCCTGGAACACTGAAGCTTTCTTT.

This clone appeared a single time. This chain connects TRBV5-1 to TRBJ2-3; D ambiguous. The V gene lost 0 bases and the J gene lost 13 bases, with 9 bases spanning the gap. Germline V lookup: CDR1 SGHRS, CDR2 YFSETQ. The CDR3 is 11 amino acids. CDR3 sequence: CASSLEAHEYF. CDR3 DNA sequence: TGCGCCAGCAGCTTGGAGGCTCACGAGTATTTT.

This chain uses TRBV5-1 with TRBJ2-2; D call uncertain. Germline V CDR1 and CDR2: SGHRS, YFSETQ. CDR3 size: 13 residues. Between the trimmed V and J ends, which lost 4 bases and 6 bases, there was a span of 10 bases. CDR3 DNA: TGCGCCAGCAGCCTGCGCCCGTCCGGGGAGCTGTTTTTT. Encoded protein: CASSLRPSGELFF.

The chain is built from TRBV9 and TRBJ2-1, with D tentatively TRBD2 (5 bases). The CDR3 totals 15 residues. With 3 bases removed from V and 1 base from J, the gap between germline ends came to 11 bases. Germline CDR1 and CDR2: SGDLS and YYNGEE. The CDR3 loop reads CASSDTKRSYNEQFF. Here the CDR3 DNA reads TGTGCCAGCAGCGACACTAAGCGGTCCTACAATGAGCAGTTCTTC.

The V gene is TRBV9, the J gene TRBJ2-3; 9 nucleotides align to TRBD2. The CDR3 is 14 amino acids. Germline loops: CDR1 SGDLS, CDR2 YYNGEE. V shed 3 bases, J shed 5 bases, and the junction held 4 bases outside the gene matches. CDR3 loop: CASSARLAVDTQYF. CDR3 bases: TGTGCCAGCAGCGCTCGACTAGCGGTAGATACGCAGTATTTT.

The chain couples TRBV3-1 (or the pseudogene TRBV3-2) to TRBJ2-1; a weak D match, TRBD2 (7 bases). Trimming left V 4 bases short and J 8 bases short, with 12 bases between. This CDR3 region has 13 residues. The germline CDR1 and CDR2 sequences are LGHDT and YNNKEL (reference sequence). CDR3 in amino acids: CASSLSGGHEQFF. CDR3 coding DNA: TGTGCCAGCAGCCTTTCCGGGGGGCATGAGCAGTTCTTC.